Given below is one TCR beta chain in context. What it binds is unknown. The germline V gene has CDR1 LNHDA and CDR2 SQIVND (reference sequence). Trimming cost V 7 bases and J 0 bases, with 13 bases left between them. This CDR3 has 15 residues. This sample is drawn from a study of Ad26.COV2.S vaccination and SARS-CoV-2 variants. Treatment noted: over 15 received Ad26.COV2.S at low or high dose, single or two shots; 5 received placebo; per-sample allocation not given. Sampling occurred on day 63 after the first vaccine or placebo injection. Here immunoSEQ multiplex PCR was the method, and the copy in TCRdb shows in-frame clones only, minus some. Among 350,000 to 400,000 clones listed, about nine tenths were seen once. Study findings and constraints: In TCR breadth and depth analyses, total T cell responses may have been underestimated. The study found similar non-spike TCR breadth in vaccine and placebo recipients.

The V call is TRBV19, the J call TRBJ1-3; D uncertain. The starting material was peripheral blood, obtained in a trial of Ad26.COV2.S vaccine versus placebo. This TCR came from a person between 18 and 65 years old who received the Ad26.COV2.S COVID-19 vaccine or a placebo. The CDR3 here is CASTYTGSSGNTIYF. CDR3 coding DNA: TGTGCCAGTACCTATACCGGGTCCTCTGGAAACACCATATATTTT.